This TCR beta chain came from a study of Ad26.COV2.S vaccination and SARS-CoV-2 variants. Study-wide background: Ad26.COV2.S shots went into the muscle once or twice, 56 days apart.

CDR1 SEHNR and CDR2 FQNEAQ come from the germline V gene (reference sequence). The CDR3 extends over 15 amino acids. Trimming took 1 base from V and 0 from J, leaving 7 bases between them. The repertoire was sequenced with immunoSEQ multiplex PCR; TCRdb's copy has only in-frame clones and lacks some. The sample shows 350,000 to 450,000 clones, over 80% of them seen only once. Treatment specified: some 20 received Ad26.COV2.S at low or high dose, single or two shots; a few received placebo; per-sample allocation not given. Sample collection was performed on day 63 after the first vaccine or placebo injection.

The sample consisted of peripheral blood, taken in a trial of Ad26.COV2.S vaccine versus placebo. The receptor was isolated from a person between 18 and 60 years old who received the Ad26.COV2.S COVID-19 vaccine or a placebo. The rearrangement joins TRBV7-9 to TRBJ1-3; D gene ambiguous. The CDR3 DNA sequence: TGTGCCAGCAGCTTAGTATTCATCTCTGGAAACACCATATATTTT. This sequence encodes CASSLVFISGNTIYF.